This T cell receptor (beta chain) was recorded in a study of shared clonotypes between healthy human individuals. Sequencing used immunoSEQ multiplex PCR; TCRdb keeps in-frame clones, though not all of them. In the table there are more than 2 million clones, 80% to 95% of which are singletons. General study results and limits: Non-shared clonotypes showed lower generation probabilities than clonotypes common to all four donors. Clonotype sharing levels among donors were expected to vary with sequencing depth. Naive CD4 clonotype sharing across several donors was 4% to 5.5%.

The naive CD8 subset, CD45RO-negative cells positively selected for CCR7, excluded terminally differentiated effector memory CD45RA+ cells. About this clone: Its target is not known.

The specimen was naive CD8+ T cells from PBMCs. The TCR sequence derives from a man aged 18 to 29 in good health. Some clones in this sample may be carry-over from other donors' samples.

The CDR3 DNA sequence: TGTGCCAGCAGGAGTAGGTCGAGCTCCTACAATGAGCAGTTCTTC. This encodes CASRSRSSSYNEQFF. V and J are TRBV28 and TRBJ2-1, with D hard to call. V was pared by 6 bases and J by 0 bases, with 12 bases between. Germline V gives CDR1 MDHEN, CDR2 SYDVKM. The CDR3 loop spans 15 amino acids.